This is a list of T cell receptor beta chains from one sample in a study of cytomegalovirus exposure and HLA in healthy donors. Generated by immunoSEQ multiplex PCR, the TCRdb table keeps only in-frame clones and is missing some. This table has about 170,000 clones, around 78% appearing once. Source material: PBMCs. These receptors were obtained from a woman under 40 in good health and CMV-seropositive. Both conserved end residues are part of each CDR3. D genes are given only for firm matches. Clone size is shown for a subset of rows, as once, few, many or a class of expanded clone.

v_call: TRBV7-2
d_call: TRBD2
clone_size: -
j_call: TRBJ2-1
cdr3_aa: CASSPRGSGRAYNEQFF
cdr3_nt: TGTGCCAGCAGCCCTAGAGGGAGCGGGAGAGCGTACAATGAGCAGTTCTTC

v_call: TRBV25-1
d_call: TRBD2
clone_size: -
j_call: TRBJ2-5
cdr3_aa: CASSLGEGIEGTQYF
cdr3_nt: TGTGCCAGCAGTTTGGGGGAGGGTATAGAGGGGACCCAGTACTTC

v_call: TRBV5-4
d_call: -
clone_size: -
j_call: TRBJ2-7
cdr3_aa: CASSSAWTTEEQYF
cdr3_nt: TGTGCCAGCAGCTCGGCCTGGACTACCGAAGAGCAGTACTTC

v_call: TRBV30
d_call: -
clone_size: -
j_call: TRBJ2-1
cdr3_aa: CAWSVFVLSGQNRYNEQFF
cdr3_nt: TGTGCCTGGAGTGTGTTTGTACTGAGCGGGCAGAATCGATACAATGAGCAGTTCTTC

v_call: TRBV27
d_call: TRBD1
clone_size: -
j_call: TRBJ1-6
cdr3_aa: CASSFSHGQGTNSPLHF
cdr3_nt: TGTGCCAGCAGTTTTTCTCACGGACAGGGAACAAATTCACCCCTCCACTTT

v_call: TRBV4-1
d_call: -
clone_size: -
j_call: TRBJ2-1
cdr3_aa: CASSQGQGYNEQFF
cdr3_nt: TGCGCCAGCAGCCAAGGGCAGGGCTACAATGAGCAGTTCTTC

v_call: TRBV4-1
d_call: TRBD1
clone_size: -
j_call: TRBJ2-2
cdr3_aa: CASRRQGVTGELFF
cdr3_nt: TGCGCCAGCAGGCGACAGGGGGTCACCGGGGAGCTGTTTTTT

v_call: TRBV6-5
d_call: -
clone_size: -
j_call: TRBJ1-2
cdr3_aa: CASSYSKQGIYGYTF
cdr3_nt: TGTGCCAGCAGTTACTCAAAGCAGGGAATCTATGGCTACACCTTC

v_call: TRBV18
d_call: -
clone_size: -
j_call: TRBJ2-5
cdr3_aa: CASSPSYQETQYF
cdr3_nt: TGTGCCAGCTCACCATCGTACCAAGAGACCCAGTACTTC

v_call: TRBV15
d_call: TRBD2
clone_size: -
j_call: TRBJ2-3
cdr3_aa: CATSRDSQLAGAADTQYF
cdr3_nt: TGTGCCACCAGCAGAGACTCACAACTAGCGGGAGCCGCAGATACGCAGTATTTT

v_call: TRBV4-1
d_call: -
clone_size: -
j_call: TRBJ2-1
cdr3_aa: CASSQESPVNEQFF
cdr3_nt: TGCGCCAGCAGCCAAGAGTCCCCCGTCAATGAGCAGTTCTTC

v_call: TRBV5-5
d_call: TRBD1
clone_size: -
j_call: TRBJ1-3
cdr3_aa: CASSGTGRNTIYF
cdr3_nt: TGTGCCAGCAGCGGGACAGGGAGGAACACCATATATTTT

v_call: TRBV6-1
d_call: -
clone_size: -
j_call: TRBJ2-7
cdr3_aa: CASNQRAVYEQYF
cdr3_nt: TGTGCCAGCAACCAGCGGGCCGTCTACGAGCAGTACTTC

v_call: TRBV19
d_call: TRBD2
clone_size: -
j_call: TRBJ2-1
cdr3_aa: CASSIRGGSGYNEQFF
cdr3_nt: TGTGCCAGTAGTATAAGGGGCGGGAGTGGATACAATGAGCAGTTCTTC

v_call: TRBV19
d_call: -
clone_size: -
j_call: TRBJ1-2
cdr3_aa: CASSIHLAGDIGYTF
cdr3_nt: TGTGCCAGTAGTATCCATCTGGCCGGGGACATAGGCTACACCTTC

v_call: TRBV5-4
d_call: TRBD1
clone_size: -
j_call: TRBJ1-2
cdr3_aa: CASSRPIQGEHYGYTF
cdr3_nt: TGTGCCAGCAGCAGGCCCATCCAGGGGGAGCACTATGGCTACACCTTC

v_call: TRBV25-1
d_call: TRBD1
clone_size: -
j_call: TRBJ1-4
cdr3_aa: CASSGWTGREKLFF
cdr3_nt: TGTGCCAGCAGTGGATGGACAGGGAGAGAAAAACTGTTTTTT

v_call: TRBV5-1
d_call: TRBD2
clone_size: -
j_call: TRBJ2-7
cdr3_aa: CASSPMGWVLANYEQYF
cdr3_nt: TGCGCCAGCAGCCCCATGGGTTGGGTACTAGCGAACTACGAGCAGTACTTC

v_call: TRBV5-1
d_call: -
clone_size: few
j_call: TRBJ2-7
cdr3_aa: CASSIQSYEQYF
cdr3_nt: TGCGCCAGCAGCATACAATCCTACGAGCAGTACTTC

v_call: TRBV29-1
d_call: TRBD2
clone_size: -
j_call: TRBJ2-7
cdr3_aa: CSVGLAGDEQYF
cdr3_nt: TGCAGCGTGGGCCTAGCGGGGGACGAGCAGTACTTC

v_call: TRBV7-8
d_call: -
clone_size: -
j_call: TRBJ2-2
cdr3_aa: CASSYSSQSNTGELFF
cdr3_nt: TGTGCCAGCAGCTACTCCTCACAGAGCAACACCGGGGAGCTGTTTTTT

v_call: TRBV19
d_call: TRBD1
clone_size: once
j_call: TRBJ1-6
cdr3_aa: CASRPQGGPTNSPLHF
cdr3_nt: TGTGCCAGTAGGCCCCAGGGGGGACCAACTAATTCACCCCTCCACTTT

v_call: TRBV6-6
d_call: TRBD2
clone_size: once
j_call: TRBJ2-5
cdr3_aa: CASSYSSGGEQETQYF
cdr3_nt: TGTGCCAGCAGTTACTCTAGCGGGGGGGAACAAGAGACCCAGTACTTC

v_call: TRBV9
d_call: -
clone_size: few
j_call: TRBJ2-5
cdr3_aa: CASSVFGGASTLETQYF
cdr3_nt: TGTGCCAGCAGCGTTTTCGGGGGAGCCTCCACGTTAGAGACCCAGTACTTC

v_call: TRBV18
d_call: -
clone_size: -
j_call: TRBJ1-5
cdr3_aa: CASSLDLNQPQHF
cdr3_nt: TGTGCCAGCTCACTAGACTTGAATCAGCCCCAGCATTTT

v_call: TRBV11-3
d_call: -
clone_size: -
j_call: TRBJ2-1
cdr3_aa: CASGWGAYNEQFF
cdr3_nt: TGTGCCAGCGGGTGGGGGGCCTACAATGAGCAGTTCTTC

v_call: TRBV19
d_call: TRBD2
clone_size: -
j_call: TRBJ2-7
cdr3_aa: CASSPSGRISYEQYF
cdr3_nt: TGTGCCAGTAGTCCTAGCGGGAGGATCTCCTACGAGCAGTACTTC